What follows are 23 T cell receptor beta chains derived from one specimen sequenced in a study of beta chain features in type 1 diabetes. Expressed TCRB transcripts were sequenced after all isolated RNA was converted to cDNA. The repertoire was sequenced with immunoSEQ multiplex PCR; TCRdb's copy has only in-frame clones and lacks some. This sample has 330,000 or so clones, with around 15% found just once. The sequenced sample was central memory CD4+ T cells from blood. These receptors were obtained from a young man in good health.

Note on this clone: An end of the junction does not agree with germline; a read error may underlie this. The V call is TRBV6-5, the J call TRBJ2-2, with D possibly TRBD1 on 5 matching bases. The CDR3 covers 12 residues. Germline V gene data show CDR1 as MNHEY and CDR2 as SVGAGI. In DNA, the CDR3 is TGTACCAGCAGGGCCGGACCCGGGGAGCTGTTTTTT. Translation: CTSRAGPGELFF.

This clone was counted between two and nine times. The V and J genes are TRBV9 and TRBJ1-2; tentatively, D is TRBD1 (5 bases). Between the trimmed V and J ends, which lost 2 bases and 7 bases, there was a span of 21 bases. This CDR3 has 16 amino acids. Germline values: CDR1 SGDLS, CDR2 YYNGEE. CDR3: CASSVALDGSQGGYTF. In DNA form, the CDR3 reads TGTGCCAGCAGCGTGGCACTGGACGGGAGCCAGGGTGGCTACACCTTC.

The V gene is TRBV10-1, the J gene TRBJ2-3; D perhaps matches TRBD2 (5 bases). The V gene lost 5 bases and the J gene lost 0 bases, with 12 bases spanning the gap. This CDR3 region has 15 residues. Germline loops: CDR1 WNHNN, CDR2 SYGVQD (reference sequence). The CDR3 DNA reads TGCGCCAGCAGTATTAGCGAGGGAAGCACAGATACGCAGTATTTT. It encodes CASSISEGSTDTQYF.

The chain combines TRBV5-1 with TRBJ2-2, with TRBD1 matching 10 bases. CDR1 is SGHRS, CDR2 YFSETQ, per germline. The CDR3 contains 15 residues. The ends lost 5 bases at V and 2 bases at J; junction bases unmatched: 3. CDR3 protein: CASRTTGGNTGELFF. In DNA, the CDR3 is TGCGCCAGCAGAACGACAGGGGGCAACACCGGGGAGCTGTTTTTT.

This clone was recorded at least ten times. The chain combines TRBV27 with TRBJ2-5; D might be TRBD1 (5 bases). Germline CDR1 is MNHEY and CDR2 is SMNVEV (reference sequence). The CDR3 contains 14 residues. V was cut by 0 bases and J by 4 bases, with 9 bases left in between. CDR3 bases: TGTGCCAGCAGTTTATCGGCAGGGATAGAGACCCAGTACTTC. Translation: CASSLSAGIETQYF.

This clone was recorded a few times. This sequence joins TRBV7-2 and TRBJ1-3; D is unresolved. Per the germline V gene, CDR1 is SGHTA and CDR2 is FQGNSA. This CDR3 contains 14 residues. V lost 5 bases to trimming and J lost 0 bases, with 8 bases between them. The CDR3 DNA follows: TGTGCCAGCAGCCTCCTAGGCTCTGGAAACACCATATATTTT. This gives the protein CASSLLGSGNTIYF. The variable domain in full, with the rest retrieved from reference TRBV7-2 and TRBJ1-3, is GAGVSQSPSNKVTEKGKDVELRCDPISGHTALYWYRQSLGQGLEFLIYFQGNSAPDKSGLPSDRFSAERTGGSVSTLTIQRTQQEDSAVYLCASSLLGSGNTIYFGEGSWLTVV.

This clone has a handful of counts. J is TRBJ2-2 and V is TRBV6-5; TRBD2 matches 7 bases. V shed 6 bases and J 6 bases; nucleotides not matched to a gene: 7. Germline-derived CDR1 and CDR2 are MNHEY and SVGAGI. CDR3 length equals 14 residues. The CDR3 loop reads CASSRTRSPGELFF. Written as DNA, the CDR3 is TGTGCCAGCAGCCGGACTAGGTCCCCCGGGGAGCTGTTTTTT.

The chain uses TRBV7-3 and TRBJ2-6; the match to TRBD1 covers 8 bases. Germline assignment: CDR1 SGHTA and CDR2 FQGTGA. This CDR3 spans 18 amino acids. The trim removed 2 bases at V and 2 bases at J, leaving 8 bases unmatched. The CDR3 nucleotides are TGTGCCAGCAGCTTATCCCACCCGACAGGGGCTGGGGCCAACGTCCTGACTTTC. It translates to CASSLSHPTGAGANVLTF.

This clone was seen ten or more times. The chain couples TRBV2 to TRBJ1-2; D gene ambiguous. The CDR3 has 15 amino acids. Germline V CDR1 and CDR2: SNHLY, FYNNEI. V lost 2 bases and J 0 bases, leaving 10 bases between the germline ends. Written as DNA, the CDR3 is TGTGCCAGCAGTGAATATGACTTCACTAACTATGGCTACACCTTC. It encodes CASSEYDFTNYGYTF. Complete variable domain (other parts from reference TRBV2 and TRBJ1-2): EPEVTQTPSHQVTQMGQEVILRCVPISNHLYFYWYRQILGQKVEFLVSFYNNEISEKSEIFDDQFSVERPDGSNFTLKIRSTKLEDSAMYFCASSEYDFTNYGYTFGSGTRLTVV.

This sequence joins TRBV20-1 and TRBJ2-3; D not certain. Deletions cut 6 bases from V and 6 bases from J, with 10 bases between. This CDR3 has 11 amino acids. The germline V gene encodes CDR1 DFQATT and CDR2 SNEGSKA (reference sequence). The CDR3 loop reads CSAQIGDTQYF. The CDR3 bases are TGCAGTGCCCAGATCGGGGATACGCAGTATTTT.

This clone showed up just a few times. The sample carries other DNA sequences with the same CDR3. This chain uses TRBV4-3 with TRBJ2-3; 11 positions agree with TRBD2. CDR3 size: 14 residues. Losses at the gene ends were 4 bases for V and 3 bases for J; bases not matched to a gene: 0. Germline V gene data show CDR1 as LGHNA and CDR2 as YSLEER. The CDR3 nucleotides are TGCGCCAGCAGCCGACTAGCGGGAACAGATACGCAGTATTTT. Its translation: CASSRLAGTDTQYF.

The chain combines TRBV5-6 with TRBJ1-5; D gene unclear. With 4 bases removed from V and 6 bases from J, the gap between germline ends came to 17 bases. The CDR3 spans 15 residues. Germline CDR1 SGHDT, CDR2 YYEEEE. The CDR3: CASSLGSVGVQPQHF. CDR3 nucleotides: TGTGCCAGCAGCCTGGGGTCGGTGGGCGTTCAGCCCCAGCATTTT. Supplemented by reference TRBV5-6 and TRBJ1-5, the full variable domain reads DAGVTQSPTHLIKTRGQQVTLRCSPKSGHDTVSWYQQALGQGPQFIFQYYEEEERQRGNFPDRFSGHQFPNYSSELNVNALLLGDSALYLCASSLGSVGVQPQHFGDGTRLSIL.

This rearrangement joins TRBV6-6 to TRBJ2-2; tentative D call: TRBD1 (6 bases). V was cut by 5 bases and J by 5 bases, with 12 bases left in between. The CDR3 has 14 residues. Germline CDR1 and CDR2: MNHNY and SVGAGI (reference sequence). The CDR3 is CASSPNTGTGELFF. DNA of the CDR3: TGTGCCAGCAGTCCGAATACAGGGACCGGGGAGCTGTTTTTT.

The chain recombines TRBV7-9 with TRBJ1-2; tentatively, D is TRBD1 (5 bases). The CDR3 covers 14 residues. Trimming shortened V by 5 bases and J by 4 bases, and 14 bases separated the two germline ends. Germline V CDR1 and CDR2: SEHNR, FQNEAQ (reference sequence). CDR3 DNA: TGTGCCAGCAGCGGGGCGACCTGGGGCTATGGCTACACCTTC. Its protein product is CASSGATWGYGYTF.

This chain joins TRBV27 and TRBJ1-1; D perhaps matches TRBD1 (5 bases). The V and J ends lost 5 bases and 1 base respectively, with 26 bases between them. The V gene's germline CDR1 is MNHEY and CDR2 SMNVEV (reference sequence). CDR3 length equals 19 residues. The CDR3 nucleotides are TGTGCCAGCAGTACTTATAGAACAGCTCCGGGACGCAAGAACACTGAAGCTTTCTTT. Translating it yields CASSTYRTAPGRKNTEAFF.

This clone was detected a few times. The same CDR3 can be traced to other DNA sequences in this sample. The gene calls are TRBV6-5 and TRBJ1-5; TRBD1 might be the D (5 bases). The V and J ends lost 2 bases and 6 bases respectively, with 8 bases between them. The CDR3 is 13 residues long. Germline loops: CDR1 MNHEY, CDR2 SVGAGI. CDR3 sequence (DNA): TGTGCCAGCAGTTACGGGGGGACTCAGCCCCAGCATTTT. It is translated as CASSYGGTQPQHF.

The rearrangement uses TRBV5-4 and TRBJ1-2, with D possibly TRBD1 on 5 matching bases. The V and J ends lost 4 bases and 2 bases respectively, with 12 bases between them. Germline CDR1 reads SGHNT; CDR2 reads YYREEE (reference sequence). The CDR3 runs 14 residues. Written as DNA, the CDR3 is TGTGCCAGCAGCCGTACGCGGGACAACTATGGCTACACCTTC. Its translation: CASSRTRDNYGYTF.

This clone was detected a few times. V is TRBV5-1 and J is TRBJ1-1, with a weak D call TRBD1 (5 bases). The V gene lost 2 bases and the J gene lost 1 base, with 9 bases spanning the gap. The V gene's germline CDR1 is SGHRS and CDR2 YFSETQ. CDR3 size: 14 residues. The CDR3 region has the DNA TGCGCCAGCAGCTTTACCGACAGGAACACTGAAGCTTTCTTT. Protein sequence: CASSFTDRNTEAFF.

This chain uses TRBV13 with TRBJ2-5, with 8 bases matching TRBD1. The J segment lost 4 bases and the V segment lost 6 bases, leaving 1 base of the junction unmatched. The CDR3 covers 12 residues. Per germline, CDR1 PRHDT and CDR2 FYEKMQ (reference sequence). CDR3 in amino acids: CASSGQGETQYF. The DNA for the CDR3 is TGTGCCAGCAGTGGACAGGGAGAGACCCAGTACTTC.

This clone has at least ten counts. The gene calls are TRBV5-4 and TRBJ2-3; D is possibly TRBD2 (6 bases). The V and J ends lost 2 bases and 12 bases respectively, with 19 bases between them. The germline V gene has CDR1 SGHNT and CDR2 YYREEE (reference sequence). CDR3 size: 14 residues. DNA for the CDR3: TGTGCCAGCAGCTTTCGACTAGAGACAGCCGAACAGTATTTT. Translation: CASSFRLETAEQYF. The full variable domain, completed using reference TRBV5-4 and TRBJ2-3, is ETGVTQSPTHLIKTRGQQVTLRCSSQSGHNTVSWYQQALGQGPQFIFQYYREEENGRGNFPPRFSGLQFPNYSSELNVNALELDDSALYLCASSFRLETAEQYFGPGTRLTVL.

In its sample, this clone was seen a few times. The CDR3 protein is CSVNSDSSNYGYTF. The DNA for the CDR3 is TGCAGCGTTAACTCGGACAGTTCTAACTATGGCTACACCTTC. The V and J genes are TRBV29-1 and TRBJ1-2, with TRBD1 as a possible D gene (6 bases). V lost 5 bases and J 0 bases, leaving 13 bases between the germline ends. This CDR3 spans 14 amino acids. Per germline, CDR1 SQVTM and CDR2 ANQGSEA.

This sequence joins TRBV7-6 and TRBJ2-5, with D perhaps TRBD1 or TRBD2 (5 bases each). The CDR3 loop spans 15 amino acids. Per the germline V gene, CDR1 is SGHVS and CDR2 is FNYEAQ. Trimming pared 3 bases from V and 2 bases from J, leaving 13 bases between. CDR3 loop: CASSFGTIGQETQYF. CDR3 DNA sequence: TGTGCCAGCAGCTTTGGGACGATAGGACAAGAGACCCAGTACTTC.

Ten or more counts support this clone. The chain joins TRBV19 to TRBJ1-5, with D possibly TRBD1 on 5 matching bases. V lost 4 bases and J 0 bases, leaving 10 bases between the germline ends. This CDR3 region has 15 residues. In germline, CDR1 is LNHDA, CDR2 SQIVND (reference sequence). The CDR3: CASSKGAYSNQPQHF. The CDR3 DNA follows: TGTGCCAGTAGTAAAGGGGCTTATAGCAATCAGCCCCAGCATTTT.